These T cell receptor beta chains were read from a single sample in a study of shared clonotypes between healthy human individuals. Clones were sequenced by immunoSEQ multiplex PCR, and TCRdb holds only the in-frame ones, with some missing. The sample carries 2 million to 2.5 million clones, around 93% recorded once. The sequenced sample was naive CD8+ T cells from PBMCs. These receptors all stem from a man between 18 and 29 years old in good health. Some clones in this sample may be carry-over from other donors' samples. The CDR3 runs from the conserved cysteine through the conserved F or W. A D gene is named only where the DNA matches it firmly. Clone size is given for some rows only: seen once, a few or many times, or a class if the clone is expanded.

cdr3_aa: CASSRGPNEQFF
cdr3_nt: TGTGCCAGCAGTCGGGGGCCGAATGAGCAGTTCTTC
clone_size: NA
j_call: TRBJ2-1
cdr3_length: 12
v_call: TRBV28
d_call: NA

cdr3_aa: CASSFPLGREGNQPQHF
cdr3_nt: TGTGCCAGCAGTTTTCCCCTCGGGAGGGAGGGCAATCAGCCCCAGCATTTT
clone_size: NA
j_call: TRBJ1-5
cdr3_length: 17
v_call: TRBV28
d_call: NA

cdr3_aa: CASSESGTPYEQYF
cdr3_nt: TGCGCCAGCAGTGAGTCGGGGACACCCTACGAGCAGTACTTC
clone_size: few
j_call: TRBJ2-7
cdr3_length: 14
v_call: TRBV10-1
d_call: NA

cdr3_aa: CASSGRGEPDGEKLFF
cdr3_nt: TGTGCCAGCAGCGGCCGTGGGGAACCCGACGGTGAAAAACTGTTTTTT
clone_size: NA
j_call: TRBJ1-4
cdr3_length: 16
v_call: TRBV11-2
d_call: NA

cdr3_aa: CASSQGLNYNEQFF
cdr3_nt: TGCGCCAGCAGCCAAGGACTGAATTACAATGAGCAGTTCTTC
clone_size: once
j_call: TRBJ2-1
cdr3_length: 14
v_call: TRBV4-3
d_call: NA

cdr3_aa: CAISESKGASVGYGYTF
cdr3_nt: TGTGCCATCAGTGAGTCTAAGGGGGCTTCAGTTGGCTATGGCTACACCTTC
clone_size: NA
j_call: TRBJ1-2
cdr3_length: 17
v_call: TRBV10-3
d_call: TRBD1

cdr3_aa: CASSLPQSYEQYF
cdr3_nt: TGTGCCAGCAGCTTGCCCCAGAGCTACGAGCAGTACTTC
clone_size: NA
j_call: TRBJ2-7
cdr3_length: 13
v_call: TRBV5-4
d_call: NA

cdr3_aa: CAIRPGLAGGDYNEQFF
cdr3_nt: TGTGCCATCAGACCGGGACTAGCGGGAGGGGACTACAATGAGCAGTTCTTC
clone_size: NA
j_call: TRBJ2-1
cdr3_length: 17
v_call: TRBV10-3
d_call: TRBD2

cdr3_aa: CASSEALSISGLQWPQHF
cdr3_nt: TGTGCCAGCAGTGAAGCGCTTAGTATTTCGGGGCTCCAGTGGCCCCAGCATTTT
clone_size: NA
j_call: TRBJ1-5
cdr3_length: 18
v_call: TRBV2
d_call: NA

cdr3_aa: CASSYSEGQTQYF
cdr3_nt: TGTGCCAGCAGTTACTCCGAGGGTCAGACCCAGTACTTC
clone_size: NA
j_call: TRBJ2-5
cdr3_length: 13
v_call: TRBV6-5
d_call: NA

cdr3_aa: CASRTYEQYF
cdr3_nt: TGTGCCAGCCGCACCTACGAGCAGTACTTC
clone_size: NA
j_call: TRBJ2-7
cdr3_length: 10
v_call: TRBV28
d_call: NA

cdr3_aa: CAISDVGGTSGAKRYF
cdr3_nt: TGTGCCATCAGTGATGTAGGGGGGACTAGCGGAGCGAAGCGGTACTTC
clone_size: NA
j_call: TRBJ2-7
cdr3_length: 16
v_call: TRBV10-3
d_call: TRBD2

cdr3_aa: CASSRGVYTQYF
cdr3_nt: TGTGCCAGCAGCCGAGGGGTATATACGCAGTATTTT
clone_size: NA
j_call: TRBJ2-3
cdr3_length: 12
v_call: TRBV28
d_call: NA

cdr3_aa: CASGGTGGTYEQYF
cdr3_nt: TGCGCCAGCGGCGGGACAGGGGGTACCTACGAGCAGTACTTC
clone_size: once
j_call: TRBJ2-7
cdr3_length: 14
v_call: TRBV10-2
d_call: TRBD1

cdr3_aa: CASSLRGANYEQYF
cdr3_nt: TGTGCCAGCAGCTTGAGAGGGGCGAACTACGAGCAGTACTTC
clone_size: once
j_call: TRBJ2-7
cdr3_length: 14
v_call: TRBV5-5
d_call: NA

cdr3_aa: CASSLPGATLRSTEAFF
cdr3_nt: TGTGCCAGCAGCCTCCCGGGGGCAACTTTAAGAAGCACTGAAGCTTTCTTT
clone_size: NA
j_call: TRBJ1-1
cdr3_length: 17
v_call: TRBV7-9
d_call: NA